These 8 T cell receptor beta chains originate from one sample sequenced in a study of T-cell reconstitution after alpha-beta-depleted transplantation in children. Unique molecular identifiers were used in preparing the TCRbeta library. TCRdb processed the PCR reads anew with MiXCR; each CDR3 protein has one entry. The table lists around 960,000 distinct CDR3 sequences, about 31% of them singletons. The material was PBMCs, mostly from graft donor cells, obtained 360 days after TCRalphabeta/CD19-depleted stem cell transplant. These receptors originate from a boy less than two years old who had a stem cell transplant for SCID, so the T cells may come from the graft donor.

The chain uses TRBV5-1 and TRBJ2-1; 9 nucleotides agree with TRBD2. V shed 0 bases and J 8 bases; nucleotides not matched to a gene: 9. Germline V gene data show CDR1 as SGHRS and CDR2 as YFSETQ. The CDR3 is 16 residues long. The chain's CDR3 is CASSLDVAGGVDEQFF. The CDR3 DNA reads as TGCGCCAGCAGCTTGGACGTGGCGGGGGGGGTTGATGAGCAGTTCTTC. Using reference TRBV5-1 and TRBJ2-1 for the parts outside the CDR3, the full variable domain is KAGVTQTPRYLIKTRGQQVTLSCSPISGHRSVSWYQQTPGQGLQFLFEYFSETQRNKGNFPGRFSGRQFSNSRSEMNVSTLELGDSALYLCASSLDVAGGVDEQFFGPGTRLTVL.

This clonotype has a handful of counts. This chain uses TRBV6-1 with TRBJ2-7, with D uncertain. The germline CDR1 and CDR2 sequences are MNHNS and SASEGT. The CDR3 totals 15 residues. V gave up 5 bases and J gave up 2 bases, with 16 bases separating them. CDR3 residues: CASSPPGAHPYEQYF. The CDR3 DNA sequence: TGTGCCAGCAGTCCTCCAGGAGCCCATCCCTACGAGCAGTACTTC.

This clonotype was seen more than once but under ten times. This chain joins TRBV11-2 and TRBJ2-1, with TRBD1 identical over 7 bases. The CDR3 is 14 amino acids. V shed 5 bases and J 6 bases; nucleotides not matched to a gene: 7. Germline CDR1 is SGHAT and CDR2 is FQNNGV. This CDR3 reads CASSQGQTLNEQFF. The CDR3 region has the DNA TGTGCCAGCAGCCAGGGACAGACTCTCAATGAGCAGTTCTTC.

CDR3: CSASEAGAYTDTQYF. The DNA for the CDR3 is TGCAGTGCTAGTGAGGCGGGGGCCTACACAGATACGCAGTATTTT. The chain uses TRBV20-1 and TRBJ2-3; a possible D gene is TRBD2 (7 bases). From germline, CDR1 is DFQATT and CDR2 SNEGSKA (reference sequence). The CDR3 runs 15 residues. The germline V and J ends were trimmed by 3 bases and 2 bases, with 15 bases remaining between them.

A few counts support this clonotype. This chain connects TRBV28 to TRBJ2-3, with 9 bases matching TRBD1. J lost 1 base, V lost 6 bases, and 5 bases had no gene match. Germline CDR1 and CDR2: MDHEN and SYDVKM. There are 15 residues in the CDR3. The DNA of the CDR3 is TGTGCCAGCAGGTCTAGGGACAGGGGCACAGATACGCAGTATTTT. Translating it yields CASRSRDRGTDTQYF.

The CDR3 bases are TGTGCCAGCACCCCGACCGGCGAGTCCTACGAGCAGTACTTC. It yields the protein CASTPTGESYEQYF. V is TRBV9 and J is TRBJ2-7; no clear D gene. CDR3 size: 14 residues. Trimming took 6 bases from V and 1 from J, leaving 14 bases between them. In germline, CDR1 is SGDLS, CDR2 YYNGEE.

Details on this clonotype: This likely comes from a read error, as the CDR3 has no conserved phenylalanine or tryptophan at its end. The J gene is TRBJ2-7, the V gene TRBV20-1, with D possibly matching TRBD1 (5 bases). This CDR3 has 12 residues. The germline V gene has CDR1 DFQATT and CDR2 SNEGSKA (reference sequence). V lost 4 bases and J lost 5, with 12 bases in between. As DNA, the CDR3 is TGCAGTGCTAAGGGGCCGGGCGACGAGCAGTACTGC. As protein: CSAKGPGDEQYC.

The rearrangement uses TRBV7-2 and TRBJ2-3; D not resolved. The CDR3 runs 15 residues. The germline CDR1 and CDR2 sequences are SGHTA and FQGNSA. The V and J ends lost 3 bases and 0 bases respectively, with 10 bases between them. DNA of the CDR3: TGTGCCAGCAGCTTCGAACGGATTAGCACAGATACGCAGTATTTT. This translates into CASSFERISTDTQYF. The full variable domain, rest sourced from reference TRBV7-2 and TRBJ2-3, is GAGVSQSPSNKVTEKGKDVELRCDPISGHTALYWYRQSLGQGLEFLIYFQGNSAPDKSGLPSDRFSAERTGGSVSTLTIQRTQQEDSAVYLCASSFERISTDTQYFGPGTRLTVL.